This record covers a single T cell receptor beta chain. Original data processing: Nucleated cell counts were estimated from reference gene primer amplification. Libraries were prepared by immunoSEQ multiplex PCR; TCRdb keeps only in-frame clonotypes and omits some of them. V, J and clone size reflect that table, while D and trimming were determined from the DNA. The table shows 95,000 to 150,000 clones, with about 77% occurring only once. The data derive from a study of blood T cell repertoires in COVID-19. Background on the study: The United States, Italy and Spain were the sources of the acute and convalescent COVID-19 samples. The cDNA or gDNA used as material had been derived from T cells, B-cell-depleted T cells, or PBMCs.

V was clipped by 6 bases and J by 7 bases; unmatched bases: 5. CDR1 MDHEN and CDR2 SYDVKM come from the germline V gene. The CDR3 length is 14 residues. This clonotype originated in a human donor in a cohort sampled during active COVID-19. The chain uses TRBV28 and TRBJ2-1, with 11 nucleotides matching TRBD2. The sequenced sample consisted of peripheral blood. Here the CDR3 DNA reads TGTGCCAGCAGCCATCGACTAGCGGGGAATGAGCAGTTCTTC. Protein sequence: CASSHRLAGNEQFF. The full variable domain, its missing parts supplied by reference TRBV28 and TRBJ2-1, is DVKVTQSSRYLVKRTGEKVFLECVQDMDHENMFWYRQDPGLGLRLIYFSYDVKMKEKGDIPEGYSVSREKKERFSLILESASTNQTSMYLCASSHRLAGNEQFFGPGTRLTVL.